This TCR beta chain was sequenced during a study of blood T cell repertoires in COVID-19. Study-level information: From the United States, Italy and Spain came samples of acute and convalescent COVID-19. PBMCs, B-cell-depleted T cells, or T cells were the source of the cDNA or gDNA that made up the material.

CDR1 and CDR2 from the germline V gene are MNHEY and SMNVEV (reference sequence). Trimming cost V 2 bases and J 5 bases; bases outside gene matches: 6. This CDR3 contains 17 residues. Repertoires were generated with immunoSEQ multiplex PCR, while TCRdb's copy carries only in-frame clones and drops some. In the table there are some 310,000 clones, 75% to 90% of which are singletons. This sequence joins TRBV27 and TRBJ1-6, with 10 nucleotides matching TRBD1. The sample was peripheral blood. This TCR came from a woman aged 25 to 39 with COVID-19, enrolled during active disease. This chain's CDR3 is CASSLGVTGGNNSPLHF. CDR3 bases: TGTGCCAGCAGTTTAGGAGTGACAGGGGGCAATAATTCACCCCTCCACTTT.